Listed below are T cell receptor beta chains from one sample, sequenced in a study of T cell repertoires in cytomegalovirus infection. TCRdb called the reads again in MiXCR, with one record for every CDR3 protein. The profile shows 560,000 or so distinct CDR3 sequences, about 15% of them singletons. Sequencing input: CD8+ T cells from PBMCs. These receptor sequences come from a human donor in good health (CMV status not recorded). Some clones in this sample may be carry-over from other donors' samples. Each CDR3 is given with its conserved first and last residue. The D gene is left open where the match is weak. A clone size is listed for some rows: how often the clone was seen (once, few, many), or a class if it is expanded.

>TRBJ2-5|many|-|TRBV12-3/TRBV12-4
TGTGCCAGCAGCTCTCGTGGGTTCGGGGAGACCCAGTACTTC
CASSSRGFGETQYF
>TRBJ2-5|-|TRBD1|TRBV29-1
TGCAGCGTTGAAGACCGAAGGAACAGGGGGTTGGAGACCCAGTACTTC
CSVEDRRNRGLETQYF
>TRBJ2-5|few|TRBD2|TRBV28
TGTGCCAGCAGTTTACTAGCGGGAGCACGGGAGACCCAGTACTTC
CASSLLAGARETQYF
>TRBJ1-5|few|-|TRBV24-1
TGTGCCACCAGTGGTCACGGAGAGGTTAGCAATCAGCCCCAGCATTTT
CATSGHGEVSNQPQHF
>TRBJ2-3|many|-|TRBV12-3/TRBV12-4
TGTGCCAGCAGTTCTTTACTAGAGACAGATACGCAGTATTTT
CASSSLLETDTQYF
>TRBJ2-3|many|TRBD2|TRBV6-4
TGTGCCAGCAGTGAATCTAGCGGGAGCGCAGATACGCAGTATTTT
CASSESSGSADTQYF
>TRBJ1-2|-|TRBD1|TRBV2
TGTGCCAGCAGTGAACCCCAGGGGGCGGGCTATGGCTACACCTTC
CASSEPQGAGYGYTF
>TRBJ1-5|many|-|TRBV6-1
TGTGCCAGCAGTCATACAGGGAAAGGGAGCAATCAGCCCCAGCATTTT
CASSHTGKGSNQPQHF
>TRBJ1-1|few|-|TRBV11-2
TGTGCCAGCAGCTTTTGGGGAGAGAACACTGAAGCTTTCTTT
CASSFWGENTEAFF
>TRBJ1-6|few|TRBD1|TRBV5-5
TGTGCCAGCAGCGCCGGGACAGGGAGTTCACCCCTCCACTTT
CASSAGTGSSPLHF
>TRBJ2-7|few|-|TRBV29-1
TGCAGCGTTGTTGGGACGGACTCCTACGAGCAGTACTTC
CSVVGTDSYEQYF
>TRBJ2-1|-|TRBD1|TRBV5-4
TGTGCCAGCAGCTTGATTACTCGGGACAGCTACTACAATGAGCAGTTCTTC
CASSLITRDSYYNEQFF
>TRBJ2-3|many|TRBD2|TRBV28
TGTGCCAGCAGTCCCCAAGCCGGGACTAGCGCCTCGGGAGATACGCAGTATTTT
CASSPQAGTSASGDTQYF
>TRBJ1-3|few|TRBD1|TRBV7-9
TGTGCCAGCAGCCGGACAGGGGGGGACACCATATATTTT
CASSRTGGDTIYF
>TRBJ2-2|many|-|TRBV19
TGTGCCAGTACCGGCGGATACACCGGGGAGCTGTTTTTT
CASTGGYTGELFF
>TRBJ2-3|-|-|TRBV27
TGTGCCAGCAGTTTAATGGGAGTGCAAGATACGCAGTATTTT
CASSLMGVQDTQYF
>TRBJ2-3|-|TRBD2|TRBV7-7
TGTGCTAGCAGCTTACGTCCTAGCGGGGAAAGCACAGATACGCAGTATTTT
CASSLRPSGESTDTQYF
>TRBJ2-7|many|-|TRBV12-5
TGTGCTAGTGGTTTGTCGGGGTTACTCGGCGAGCAGTACTTC
CASGLSGLLGEQYF
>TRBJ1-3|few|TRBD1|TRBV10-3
TGTGCCATCAGTGAGGGACAGGACTCTGGAAACACCATATATTTT
CAISEGQDSGNTIYF
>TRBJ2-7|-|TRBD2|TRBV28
TGTGCCAGCAGTCCCACTAGCGGGAGAGTATACGAGCAGTACTTC
CASSPTSGRVYEQYF
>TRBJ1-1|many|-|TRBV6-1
TGTGCCAGCAGTGAGTGGAACAGGCCGAACACTGAAGCTTTCTTT
CASSEWNRPNTEAFF
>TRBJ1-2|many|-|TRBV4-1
TGCGCCAGCAGCCCCCACGGAGGGGTGTATGGCTACACCTTC
CASSPHGGVYGYTF
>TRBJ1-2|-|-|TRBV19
TGTGCCAGTAGTGACCCCTTAAGCTATGGCTACACCTTC
CASSDPLSYGYTF
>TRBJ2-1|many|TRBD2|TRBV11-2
TGTGCCAGCAGAACCAGCGGGGATGTTAGCGCCTACAATGAGCAGTTCTTC
CASRTSGDVSAYNEQFF
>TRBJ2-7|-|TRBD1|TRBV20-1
TGCAGTGCGGGTAGGACAGGGGACGAGCAGTACTTC
CSAGRTGDEQYF
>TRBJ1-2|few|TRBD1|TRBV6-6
TGTGCCAGCAGTTACCCGAGACAGGGACTAAACTATGGCTACACCTTC
CASSYPRQGLNYGYTF
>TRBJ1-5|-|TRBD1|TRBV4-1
TGCGCCAGCAGCCAAGAAGGGACCTTAGGGGGCCAGCCCCAGCATTTT
CASSQEGTLGGQPQHF
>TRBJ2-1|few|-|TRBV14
TGTGCCAGCAGCTTTACAGTGTACAATGAGCAGTTCTTC
CASSFTVYNEQFF
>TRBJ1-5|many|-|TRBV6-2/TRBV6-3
TGTGCCAGCAGTTACGGGGGAGACATCTGGACCAATCAGCCCCAGCATTTT
CASSYGGDIWTNQPQHF
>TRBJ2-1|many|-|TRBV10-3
TGTGCCATCCGGGACACCTACAATGAGCAGTTCTTC
CAIRDTYNEQFF
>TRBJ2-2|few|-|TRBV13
TGTGCCAGCAGCTTATTCGGGGGGCAGAGCACCGGGGAGCTGTTTTTT
CASSLFGGQSTGELFF
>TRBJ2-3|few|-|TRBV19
TGTGCCAGTAGTATGGGGGGACTGGGCACAGATACGCAGTATTTT
CASSMGGLGTDTQYF
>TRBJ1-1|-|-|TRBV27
TGTGCCACTCAGGGTGACACTGAAGCTTTCTTT
CATQGDTEAFF
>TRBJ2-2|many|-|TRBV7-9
TGTGCCAGCGAGTCCGGGGAGCTGTTTTTT
CASESGELFF
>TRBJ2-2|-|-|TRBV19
TGTGCCAGTAGATCGTGGGACTCGAACACCGGGGAGCTGTTTTTT
CASRSWDSNTGELFF
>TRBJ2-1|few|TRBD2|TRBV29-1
TGCAGCGTTGAAAATAGCGGGAGGTCGGAGCAGTTCTTC
CSVENSGRSEQFF
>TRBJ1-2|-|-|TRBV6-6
TGTGCCAGCGGAAAGGACTCACTTAACTATGGCTACACCTTC
CASGKDSLNYGYTF
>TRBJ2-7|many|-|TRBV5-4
TGTGCCAGCAGCCCCTACTCCAGCTCCTACGAGCAGTACTTC
CASSPYSSSYEQYF
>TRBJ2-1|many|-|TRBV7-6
TGTGCCAGCAGCTTAAGCGGCGACTACTACAATGAGCAGTTCTTC
CASSLSGDYYNEQFF